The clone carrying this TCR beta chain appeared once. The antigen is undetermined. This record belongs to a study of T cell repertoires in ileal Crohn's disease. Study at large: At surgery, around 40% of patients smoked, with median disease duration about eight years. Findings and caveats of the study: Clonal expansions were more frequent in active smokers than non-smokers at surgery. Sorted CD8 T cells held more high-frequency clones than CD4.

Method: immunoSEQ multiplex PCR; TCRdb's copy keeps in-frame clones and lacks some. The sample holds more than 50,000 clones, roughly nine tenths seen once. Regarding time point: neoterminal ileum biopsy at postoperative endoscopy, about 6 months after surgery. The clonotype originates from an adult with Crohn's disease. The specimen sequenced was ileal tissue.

In DNA form, the CDR3 reads TGTGCCAGCAGAAGCGAGGAGGGCTACACCTTC. It encodes CASRSEEGYTF. V and J are TRBV28 and TRBJ1-2; no reliable D call. Between the trimmed V and J ends, which lost 6 bases and 8 bases, there was a span of 10 bases. This CDR3 contains 11 residues. Looked up from germline, CDR1 is MDHEN and CDR2 is SYDVKM.